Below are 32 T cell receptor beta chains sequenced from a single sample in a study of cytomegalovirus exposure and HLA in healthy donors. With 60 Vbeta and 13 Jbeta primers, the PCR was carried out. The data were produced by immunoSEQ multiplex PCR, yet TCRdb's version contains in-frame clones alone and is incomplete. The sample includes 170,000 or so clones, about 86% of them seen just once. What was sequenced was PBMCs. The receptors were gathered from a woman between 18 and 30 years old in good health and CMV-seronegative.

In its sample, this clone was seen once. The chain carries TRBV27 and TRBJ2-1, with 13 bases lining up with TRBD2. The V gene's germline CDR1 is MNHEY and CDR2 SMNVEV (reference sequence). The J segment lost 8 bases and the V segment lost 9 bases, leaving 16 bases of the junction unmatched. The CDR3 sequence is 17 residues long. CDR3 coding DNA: TGTGCCAGTCACGGACTAGCGGGGGTCTTTCGCGTGGATGAGCAGTTCTTC. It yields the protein CASHGLAGVFRVDEQFF.

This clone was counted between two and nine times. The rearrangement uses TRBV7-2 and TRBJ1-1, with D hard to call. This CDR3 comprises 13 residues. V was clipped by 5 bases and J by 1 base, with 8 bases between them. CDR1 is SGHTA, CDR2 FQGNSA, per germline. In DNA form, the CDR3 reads TGTGCCAGCAGCGTTCTAGGGAACACTGAAGCTTTCTTT. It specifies CASSVLGNTEAFF.

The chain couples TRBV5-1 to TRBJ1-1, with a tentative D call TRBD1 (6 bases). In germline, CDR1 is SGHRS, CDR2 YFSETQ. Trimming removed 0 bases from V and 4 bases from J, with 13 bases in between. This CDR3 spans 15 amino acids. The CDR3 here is CASSLALGAATEAFF. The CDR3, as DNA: TGCGCCAGCAGCTTGGCCTTGGGGGCGGCCACTGAAGCTTTCTTT.

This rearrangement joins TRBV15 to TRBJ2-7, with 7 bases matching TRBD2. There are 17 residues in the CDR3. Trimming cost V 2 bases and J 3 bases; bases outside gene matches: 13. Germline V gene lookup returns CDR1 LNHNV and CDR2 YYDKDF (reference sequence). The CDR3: CATSRKERTSWYYEQYF. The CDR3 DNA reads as TGTGCCACCAGCAGAAAAGAAAGGACTAGTTGGTACTACGAGCAGTACTTC.

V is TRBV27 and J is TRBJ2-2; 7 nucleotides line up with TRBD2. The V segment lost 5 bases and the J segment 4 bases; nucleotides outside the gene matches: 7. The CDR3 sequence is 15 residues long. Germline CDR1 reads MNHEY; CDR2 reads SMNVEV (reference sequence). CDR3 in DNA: TGTGCCAGCAGTGGAAGCGGGGTGGGCACCGGGGAGCTGTTTTTT. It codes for CASSGSGVGTGELFF.

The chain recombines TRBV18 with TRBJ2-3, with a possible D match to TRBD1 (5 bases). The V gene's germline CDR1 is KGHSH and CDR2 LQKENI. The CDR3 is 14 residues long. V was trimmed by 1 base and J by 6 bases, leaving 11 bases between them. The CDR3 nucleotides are TGTGCCAGCTCACCACGGGATGGGGCGGATACGCAGTATTTT. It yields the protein CASSPRDGADTQYF.

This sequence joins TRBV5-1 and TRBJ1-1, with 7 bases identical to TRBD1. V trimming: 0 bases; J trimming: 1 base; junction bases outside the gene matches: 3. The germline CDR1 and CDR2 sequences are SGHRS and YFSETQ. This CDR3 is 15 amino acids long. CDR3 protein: CASSLDRGENTEAFF. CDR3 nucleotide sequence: TGCGCCAGCAGCTTGGACAGGGGTGAGAACACTGAAGCTTTCTTT.

The CDR3 nucleotides are TGTGCCAGTAGTTCAGGACAGGGTTTTTACACTGAAGCTTTCTTT. As protein: CASSSGQGFYTEAFF. The rearrangement joins TRBV19 to TRBJ1-1, with TRBD1 matching 8 bases. Germline V gene sequence: CDR1 LNHDA, CDR2 SQIVND (reference sequence). The length of the CDR3 is 15 residues. V was clipped by 5 bases and J by 3 bases; unmatched bases: 8.

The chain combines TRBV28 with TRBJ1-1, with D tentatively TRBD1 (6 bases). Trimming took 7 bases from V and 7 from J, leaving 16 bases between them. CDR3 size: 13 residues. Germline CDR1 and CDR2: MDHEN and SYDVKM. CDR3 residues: CASTLGQKGEAFF. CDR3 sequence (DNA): TGTGCCAGCACCCTCGGACAGAAGGGTGAAGCTTTCTTT.

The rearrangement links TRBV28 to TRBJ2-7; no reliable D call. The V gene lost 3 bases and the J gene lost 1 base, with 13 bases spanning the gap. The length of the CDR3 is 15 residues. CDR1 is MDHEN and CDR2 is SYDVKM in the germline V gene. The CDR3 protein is CASSLMHSGSYEQYF. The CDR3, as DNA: TGTGCCAGCAGTTTGATGCACAGTGGTTCCTACGAGCAGTACTTC. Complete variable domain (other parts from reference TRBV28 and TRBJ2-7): DVKVTQSSRYLVKRTGEKVFLECVQDMDHENMFWYRQDPGLGLRLIYFSYDVKMKEKGDIPEGYSVSREKKERFSLILESASTNQTSMYLCASSLMHSGSYEQYFGPGTRLTVT.

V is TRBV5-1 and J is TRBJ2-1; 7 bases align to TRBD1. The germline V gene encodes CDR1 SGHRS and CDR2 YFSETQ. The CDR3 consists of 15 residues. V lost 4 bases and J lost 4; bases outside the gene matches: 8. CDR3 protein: CASSPTGLYYNEQFF. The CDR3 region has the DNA TGCGCCAGCAGCCCGACAGGGCTGTATTACAATGAGCAGTTCTTC. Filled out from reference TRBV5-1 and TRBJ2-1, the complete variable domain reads KAGVTQTPRYLIKTRGQQVTLSCSPISGHRSVSWYQQTPGQGLQFLFEYFSETQRNKGNFPGRFSGRQFSNSRSEMNVSTLELGDSALYLCASSPTGLYYNEQFFGPGTRLTVL.

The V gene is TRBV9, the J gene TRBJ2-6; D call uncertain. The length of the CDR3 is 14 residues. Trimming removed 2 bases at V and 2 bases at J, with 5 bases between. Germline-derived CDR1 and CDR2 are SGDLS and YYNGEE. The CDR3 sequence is CASSVSTGANVLTF. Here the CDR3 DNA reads TGTGCCAGCAGCGTTTCAACTGGGGCCAACGTCCTGACTTTC.

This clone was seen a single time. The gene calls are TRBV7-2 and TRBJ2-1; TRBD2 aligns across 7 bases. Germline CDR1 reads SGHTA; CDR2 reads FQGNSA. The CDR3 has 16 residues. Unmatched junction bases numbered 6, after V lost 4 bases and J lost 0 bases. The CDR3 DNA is TGTGCCAGCAGCTGGAGCGGGATCAGCTCCTACAATGAGCAGTTCTTC. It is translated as CASSWSGISSYNEQFF.

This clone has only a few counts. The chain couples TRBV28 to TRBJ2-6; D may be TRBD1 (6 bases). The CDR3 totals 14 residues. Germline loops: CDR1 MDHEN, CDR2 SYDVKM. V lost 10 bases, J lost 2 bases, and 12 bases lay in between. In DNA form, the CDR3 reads TGTGCCATCGGACAGACCGCTGGGGCCAACGTCCTGACTTTC. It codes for CAIGQTAGANVLTF.

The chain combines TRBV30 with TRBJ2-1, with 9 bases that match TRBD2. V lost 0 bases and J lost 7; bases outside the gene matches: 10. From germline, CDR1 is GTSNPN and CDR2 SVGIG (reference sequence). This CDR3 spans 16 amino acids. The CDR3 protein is CAWSVPGLAILNEQFF. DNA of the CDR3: TGTGCCTGGAGTGTACCTGGACTAGCGATTCTTAATGAGCAGTTCTTC.

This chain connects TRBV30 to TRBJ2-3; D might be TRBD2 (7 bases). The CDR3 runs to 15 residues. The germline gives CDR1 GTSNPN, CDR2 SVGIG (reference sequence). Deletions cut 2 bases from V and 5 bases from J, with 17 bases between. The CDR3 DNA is TGTGCCTGGAGTTCCGAGGGGGGGAGAGTAGATACGCAGTATTTT. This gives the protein CAWSSEGGRVDTQYF.

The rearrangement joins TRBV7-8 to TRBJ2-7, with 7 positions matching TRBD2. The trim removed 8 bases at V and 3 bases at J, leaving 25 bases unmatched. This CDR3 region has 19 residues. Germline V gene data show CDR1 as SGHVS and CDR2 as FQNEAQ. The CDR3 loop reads CASGSRRVGGRALGYEQYF. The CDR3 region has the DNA TGTGCCAGCGGCTCCCGTCGCGTGGGAGGGAGGGCCCTCGGCTACGAGCAGTACTTC.

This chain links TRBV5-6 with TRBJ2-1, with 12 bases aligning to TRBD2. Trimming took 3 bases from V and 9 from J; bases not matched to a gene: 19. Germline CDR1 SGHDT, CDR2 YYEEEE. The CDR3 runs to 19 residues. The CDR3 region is CASSWFEGAGLAGTSEQFF. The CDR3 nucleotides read TGTGCCAGCAGCTGGTTTGAAGGGGCCGGACTAGCGGGAACTAGTGAGCAGTTCTTC.

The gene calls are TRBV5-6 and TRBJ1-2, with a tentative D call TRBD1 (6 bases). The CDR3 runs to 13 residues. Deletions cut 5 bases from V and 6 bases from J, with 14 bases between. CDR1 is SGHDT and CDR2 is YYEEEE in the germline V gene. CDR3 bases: TGTGCCAGCAGGGTCAGGGGTCTTCATGGCTACACCTTC. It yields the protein CASRVRGLHGYTF.

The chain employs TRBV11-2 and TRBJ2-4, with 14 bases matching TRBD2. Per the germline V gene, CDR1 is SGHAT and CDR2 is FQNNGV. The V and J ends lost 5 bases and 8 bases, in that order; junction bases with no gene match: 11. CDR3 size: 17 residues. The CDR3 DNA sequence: TGTGCCAGCAGCGAGACTAGCGGGAGGGCCGAGGGGGACATTCAGTACTTC. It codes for CASSETSGRAEGDIQYF. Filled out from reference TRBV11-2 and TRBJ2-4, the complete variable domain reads EAGVAQSPRYKIIEKRQSVAFWCNPISGHATLYWYQQILGQGPKLLIQFQNNGVVDDSQLPKDRFSAERLKGVDSTLKIQPAKLEDSAVYLCASSETSGRAEGDIQYFGAGTRLSVL.

CDR3 amino acids: CASSSTRSGEQYF. DNA for the CDR3: TGTGCCAGCAGTTCTACTAGAAGCGGAGAGCAGTACTTC. The rearrangement uses TRBV7-8 and TRBJ2-7, with a weak D call TRBD2 (5 bases). The CDR3 is 13 amino acids. Germline CDR1 SGHVS, CDR2 FQNEAQ. Trimming took 6 bases from V and 7 from J, leaving 16 bases between them.

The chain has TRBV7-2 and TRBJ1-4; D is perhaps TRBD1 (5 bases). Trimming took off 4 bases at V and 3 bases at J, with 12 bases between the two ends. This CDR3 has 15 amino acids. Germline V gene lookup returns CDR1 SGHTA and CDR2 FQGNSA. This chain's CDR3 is CASSWTTDSNEKLFF. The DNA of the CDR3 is TGTGCCAGCAGCTGGACGACAGACTCTAATGAAAAACTGTTTTTT.

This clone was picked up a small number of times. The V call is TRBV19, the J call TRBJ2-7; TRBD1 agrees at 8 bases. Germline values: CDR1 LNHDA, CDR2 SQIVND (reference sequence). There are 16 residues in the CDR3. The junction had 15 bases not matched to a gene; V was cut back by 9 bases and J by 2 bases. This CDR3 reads CASHPQGARSPYEQYF. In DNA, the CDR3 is TGTGCCAGCCACCCCCAGGGGGCGAGGTCGCCCTACGAGCAGTACTTC.

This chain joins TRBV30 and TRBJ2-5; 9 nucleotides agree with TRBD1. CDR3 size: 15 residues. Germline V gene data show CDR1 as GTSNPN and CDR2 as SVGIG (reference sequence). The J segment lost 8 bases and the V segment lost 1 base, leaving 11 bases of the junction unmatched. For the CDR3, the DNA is TGTGCCTGGAGTGAGGGACCGGGACAGGGCGGTACCCAGTACTTC. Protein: CAWSEGPGQGGTQYF.

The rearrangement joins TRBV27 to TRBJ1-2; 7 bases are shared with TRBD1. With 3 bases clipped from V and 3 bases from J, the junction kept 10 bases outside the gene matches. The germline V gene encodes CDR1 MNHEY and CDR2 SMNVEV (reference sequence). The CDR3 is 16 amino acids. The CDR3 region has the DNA TGTGCCAGCAGTTTTTTTCCCAGTACAGGGGACTATGGCTACACCTTC. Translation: CASSFFPSTGDYGYTF.

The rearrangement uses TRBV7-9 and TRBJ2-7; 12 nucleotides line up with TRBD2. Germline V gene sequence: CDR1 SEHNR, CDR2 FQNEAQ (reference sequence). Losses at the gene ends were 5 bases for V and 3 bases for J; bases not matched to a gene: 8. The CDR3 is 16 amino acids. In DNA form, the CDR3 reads TGTGCCAGCAGCCAAAGGACTAGCGGGGAATTCTACGAGCAGTACTTC. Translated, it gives CASSQRTSGEFYEQYF.

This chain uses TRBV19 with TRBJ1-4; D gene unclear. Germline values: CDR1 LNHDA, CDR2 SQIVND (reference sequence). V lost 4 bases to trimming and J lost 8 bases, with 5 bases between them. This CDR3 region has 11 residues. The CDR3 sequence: CASSTSEKLFF. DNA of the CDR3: TGTGCCAGTAGTACCTCCGAAAAACTGTTTTTT.

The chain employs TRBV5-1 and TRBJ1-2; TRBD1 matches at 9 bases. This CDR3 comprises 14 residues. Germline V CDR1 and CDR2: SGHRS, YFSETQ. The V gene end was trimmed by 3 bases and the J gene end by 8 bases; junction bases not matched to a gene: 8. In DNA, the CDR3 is TGCGCCAGCAGCTCCGGGACAGGGCTAGGCGGCTACACCTTC. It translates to CASSSGTGLGGYTF.

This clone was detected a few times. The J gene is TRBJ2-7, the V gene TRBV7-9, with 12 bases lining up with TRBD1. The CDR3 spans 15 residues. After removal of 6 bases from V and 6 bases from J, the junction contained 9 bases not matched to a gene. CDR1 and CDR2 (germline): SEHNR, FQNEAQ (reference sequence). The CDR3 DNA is TGTGCCAGCAGGACTGGGACAGGGGGCTTCGGCGAGCAGTACTTC. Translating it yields CASRTGTGGFGEQYF.

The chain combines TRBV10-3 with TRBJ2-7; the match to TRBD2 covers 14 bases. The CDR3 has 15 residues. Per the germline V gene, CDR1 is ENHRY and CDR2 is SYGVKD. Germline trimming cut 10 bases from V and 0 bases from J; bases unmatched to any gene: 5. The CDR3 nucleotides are TGTGCCACCGGGACTAGCGGGGGAAGCTCCTACGAGCAGTACTTC. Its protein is CATGTSGGSSYEQYF.

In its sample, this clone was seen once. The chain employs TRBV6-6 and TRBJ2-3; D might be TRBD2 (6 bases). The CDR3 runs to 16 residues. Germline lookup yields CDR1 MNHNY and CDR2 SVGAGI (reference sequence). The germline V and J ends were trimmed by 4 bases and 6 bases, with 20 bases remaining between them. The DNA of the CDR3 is TGTGCCAGCAGTTTCGGGATCCTCGGGGCGGGGGATACGCAGTATTTT. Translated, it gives CASSFGILGAGDTQYF.

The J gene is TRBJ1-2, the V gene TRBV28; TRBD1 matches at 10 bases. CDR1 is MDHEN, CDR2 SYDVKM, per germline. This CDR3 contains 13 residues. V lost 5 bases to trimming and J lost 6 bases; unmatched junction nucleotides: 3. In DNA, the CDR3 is TGTGCCAGCAGTCTCGGGACAGGGGATGGCTACACCTTC. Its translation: CASSLGTGDGYTF.